This is a list of T cell receptor beta chains from one sample in a study of OX40 agonist ivuxolimab in advanced cancers. Only in-frame clones appear in the TCRdb table, and some are missing; sequencing was by immunoSEQ multiplex PCR. This table holds 50,000 to 70,000 clones, around 87% found once. The sequenced sample was CD4+ or CD8+ T cells sorted from blood, obtained in a trial of the OX40 agonist ivuxolimab. These receptors all come from an adult with an advanced solid tumor such as melanoma, head and neck, liver or kidney cancer. CDR3s include the opening cysteine and the closing phenylalanine or tryptophan. D genes are given only for firm matches. A clone size is listed for some rows: how often the clone was seen (once, few, many), or a class if it is expanded.

V gene,D gene,clone size,J gene,CDR3 DNA,CDR3 protein
TRBV7-9,TRBD2,.,TRBJ2-3,TGTGCCAGCAGCTTAGGAGCGGGGGTTCAAGATACGCAGTATTTT,CASSLGAGVQDTQYF
TRBV27,.,.,TRBJ1-5,TGTGCCAGCAGTTTATTACAGGAACGGGGGAGTCAGCCCCAGCATTTT,CASSLLQERGSQPQHF
TRBV19,TRBD2,.,TRBJ2-1,TGTGCCAGTCGACTAGCGGGGTGGAATCGTTACAATGAGCAGTTCTTC,CASRLAGWNRYNEQFF
TRBV5-6,.,.,TRBJ2-7,TGTGCCAGCAGCTCGTCACTGACCCAGGTTCAGTACTTC,CASSSSLTQVQYF
TRBV14,.,few,TRBJ1-1,TGTGCCAGCAGCCGAGGGGGGGCCTTGGGCACTGAAGCTTTCTTT,CASSRGGALGTEAFF
TRBV6-1,TRBD1,.,TRBJ2-7,TGTGCCAGCAGTGAAGTCCGACAGGGATCGGTATACGAGCAGTACTTC,CASSEVRQGSVYEQYF
TRBV19,TRBD1,.,TRBJ1-1,TGTGCCAGTAGGGTGACAGGGGATAACACTGAAGCTTTCTTT,CASRVTGDNTEAFF
TRBV5-4,.,.,TRBJ2-7,TGTGCCAGCAGCTGGGAAAAACAGGGAGACGAGCAGTACTTC,CASSWEKQGDEQYF
TRBV7-2,.,.,TRBJ1-3,TGTGCCAGCAGCTTATGGGGATCTGGAAACACCATATATTTT,CASSLWGSGNTIYF
TRBV7-3,.,.,TRBJ2-1,TGTGCCAGCAGCCTTACTGGGAATGAGCAGTTCTTC,CASSLTGNEQFF
TRBV28,TRBD1,.,TRBJ1-1,TGTGCCAGCAGTTTACTGGTGGCGGGACAGGGGGACACTGAAGCTTTCTTT,CASSLLVAGQGDTEAFF
TRBV10-3,TRBD1,.,TRBJ2-7,TGTGCCATCAGTGAGTCGGGACAGGGCCCAGGCTCCTACGAGCAGTACTTC,CAISESGQGPGSYEQYF
TRBV5-5,TRBD1,few,TRBJ1-4,TGTGCCAGCAGCTTAACAGGGGCTCATGGGGGAAAACTGTTTTTT,CASSLTGAHGGKLFF
TRBV27,.,.,TRBJ2-5,TGTGCCAGCAGTTTAGTAGGGGAAGAGACCCAGTACTTC,CASSLVGEETQYF
TRBV2,TRBD1,.,TRBJ1-3,TGTGCCAGCAGACCACCCAAGGGACAGGGGGAGAACTTGTCTGGAAACACCATATATTTT,CASRPPKGQGENLSGNTIYF
TRBV7-2,.,.,TRBJ2-2,TGTGCCAGCAGCTACTCGTCCAGGAACACCGGGGAGCTGTTTTTT,CASSYSSRNTGELFF
TRBV7-8,.,.,TRBJ1-1,TGTGCCAGCAGCTTGTGGACTGAAGCTTTCTTT,CASSLWTEAFF
TRBV6-5,.,.,TRBJ1-1,TGTGCCAGCAGTTACTCGCAGGCCGTGTTCTCTGAAGCTTTCTTT,CASSYSQAVFSEAFF
TRBV7-8,.,.,TRBJ1-2,TGTGCCAGCAGCTTATTTGCGAGGGGGGCATGGGGCTACACCTTC,CASSLFARGAWGYTF
TRBV4-2,.,.,TRBJ2-7,TGTGCCAGCAGCCAACCGAGCGGAGCCTACGAGCAGTACTTC,CASSQPSGAYEQYF
TRBV4-1,.,.,TRBJ2-2,TGCGCCAGCAGCCAGGGAACGAACACCGGGGAGCTGTTTTTT,CASSQGTNTGELFF
TRBV5-1,TRBD1,.,TRBJ2-7,TGCGCCAGCAGCGGGACAGACTCCCTGGAGCAGTACTTC,CASSGTDSLEQYF
TRBV28,.,.,TRBJ1-5,TGTGCCAGCAGTTTGAGGCCCCACCATCAGCCCCAGCATTTT,CASSLRPHHQPQHF
TRBV29-1,TRBD1,.,TRBJ1-2,TGCAGCGTCCTTTCTCCAGGGGGCCCCACTTTGAAGACCTTC,CSVLSPGGPTLKTF
TRBV7-3,TRBD2,.,TRBJ2-3,TGTGCCAGCAGCTTTACGGGGGGGCCCACAGATACGCAGTATTTT,CASSFTGGPTDTQYF